This TCR beta chain was retrieved from a study of CD8+CD57+ T cells in acquired aplastic anemia. The CDR3 is made up of 14 amino acids. Trimming left V 0 bases short and J 5 bases short, with 7 bases between. Germline V gene data show CDR1 as SGHNT and CDR2 as YENEEA. Genomic DNA was employed as the template in profiling TCR beta VDJ and CDR3. TCRdb reanalysed the reads using MiXCR and keeps one entry per CDR3 protein. Of 150,000 to 200,000 distinct CDR3 sequences detected, about 64% appear once; the ten largest clones hold approximately 44%. The clonotype originates from a human donor with severe aplastic anemia or a healthy control (not recorded which). Material: sorted CD4+, CD8+, or CD8+CD57+ T cells (not recorded which) from PBMCs. This chain joins TRBV11-3 and TRBJ2-2, with D hard to call. This CDR3 is CASSLEVGTGELFF. The CDR3 DNA sequence: TGTGCCAGCAGCTTAGAAGTGGGAACCGGGGAGCTGTTTTTT.